The next 16 T cell receptor beta chains were all read from a single sample in a study of shared clonotypes between healthy human individuals. Some clones are missing from TCRdb's copy, which holds only in-frame ones; the method was immunoSEQ multiplex PCR. The profile shows roughly 1,600,000 clones, around 98.5% of them singletons. The sample consisted of naive CD4+ T cells sorted from blood. Subset denoted: CD45RA+ positively selected. The receptors here all came from a man between 25 and 39 years old in good health.

The chain is built from TRBV10-3 and TRBJ1-1; maybe TRBD1 (5 bases). The CDR3 loop spans 12 amino acids. V dropped 5 bases and J dropped 7 bases, with 11 bases sitting between them. Germline V CDR1 and CDR2: ENHRY, SYGVKD. CDR3 in amino acids: CAISSGTVEAFF. Here the CDR3 DNA reads TGTGCCATCAGTTCCGGGACGGTTGAAGCTTTCTTT.

The CDR3 reads CASRRRQGATPYEQYF. As DNA, the CDR3 is TGTGCCAGCAGAAGAAGACAGGGGGCGACCCCCTACGAGCAGTACTTC. V gene TRBV7-8 combines with J gene TRBJ2-7; 10 nucleotides align to TRBD1. This CDR3 region has 16 residues. Per the germline V gene, CDR1 is SGHVS and CDR2 is FQNEAQ. After removal of 6 bases from V and 2 bases from J, the junction contained 10 bases not matched to a gene.

The chain carries TRBV7-9 and TRBJ2-3; unclear D gene. V dropped 1 base and J dropped 2 bases, with 13 bases sitting between them. CDR1 and CDR2 (germline): SEHNR, FQNEAQ (reference sequence). The CDR3 extends over 16 amino acids. CDR3 DNA: TGTGCCAGCAGCTTAGGTGAACTGGTGACCACAGATACGCAGTATTTT. Protein product: CASSLGELVTTDTQYF.

The rearrangement uses TRBV27 and TRBJ1-1, with D perhaps matching TRBD1 (6 bases). The germline CDR1 and CDR2 sequences are MNHEY and SMNVEV (reference sequence). The CDR3 consists of 14 residues. Trimming left V 9 bases short and J 0 bases short, with 14 bases between. CDR3 loop: CASKQGGMNTEAFF. The CDR3 bases are TGTGCCAGTAAACAGGGCGGCATGAACACTGAAGCTTTCTTT.

The chain is built from TRBV11-2 and TRBJ2-7, with a tentative D call TRBD2 (5 bases). Germline CDR1 and CDR2: SGHAT and FQNNGV. There are 14 residues in the CDR3. V was shortened by 7 bases and J by 1 base, with 14 bases between the two germline ends. The CDR3 loop is CASTVSSGSYEQYF. The DNA of the CDR3 is TGTGCCAGCACCGTAAGTTCGGGATCCTACGAGCAGTACTTC.

This rearrangement joins TRBV10-3 to TRBJ2-3, with TRBD2 matching 8 bases. The germline CDR1 and CDR2 sequences are ENHRY and SYGVKD. The CDR3 covers 13 residues. Trimming at V came to 8 bases and at J to 3 bases, leaving 4 bases not matched to a gene. CDR3 in amino acids: CAIRSGSTDTQYF. CDR3 sequence (DNA): TGTGCCATCCGAAGCGGGAGTACAGATACGCAGTATTTT.

This clone was observed a few times. The same CDR3 also results from other DNA sequences found in this sample. The chain employs TRBV18 and TRBJ2-5; D remains unclear. The CDR3 spans 11 residues. V was trimmed by 6 bases and J by 3 bases, leaving 5 bases between them. CDR1 and CDR2 from the germline V gene are KGHSH and LQKENI. The CDR3: CASSPKETQYF. CDR3 in DNA: TGTGCCAGCTCGCCCAAAGAGACCCAGTACTTC. The full variable domain, completed using reference TRBV18 and TRBJ2-5, is NAGVMQNPRHLVRRRGQEARLRCSPMKGHSHVYWYRQLPEEGLKFMVYLQKENIIDESGMPKERFSAEFPKEGPSILRIQQVVRGDSAAYFCASSPKETQYFGPGTRLLVL.

The gene calls are TRBV28 and TRBJ2-7; maybe TRBD2 (6 bases). V gave up 5 bases and J gave up 5 bases, with 22 bases separating them. CDR3 size: 16 residues. Germline values: CDR1 MDHEN, CDR2 SYDVKM. Here the CDR3 DNA reads TGTGCCAGCAGTACCGCTAGCGTCAGGGCAAGGGACGAGCAGTACTTC. Translated: CASSTASVRARDEQYF.

V usage is TRBV15 and J usage is TRBJ2-7; 9 positions agree with TRBD1. Germline CDR1 reads LNHNV; CDR2 reads YYDKDF (reference sequence). CDR3 length: 15 amino acids. V lost 5 bases and J lost 2; bases outside the gene matches: 7. In DNA, the CDR3 is TGTGCCACCAGCCCACGACAGGGGGGGCCCTACGAGCAGTACTTC. Protein: CATSPRQGGPYEQYF. The complete variable domain, with remaining parts taken from reference TRBV15 and TRBJ2-7, reads DAMVIQNPRYQVTQFGKPVTLSCSQTLNHNVMYWYQQKSSQAPKLLFHYYDKDFNNEADTPDNFQSRRPNTSFCFLDIRSPGLGDTAMYLCATSPRQGGPYEQYFGPGTRLTVT.

Remarks on this clone: Other DNA sequences from this sample encode an identical CDR3 as well. The chain links TRBV5-1 to TRBJ2-3; 9 bases align to TRBD1. Germline assignment: CDR1 SGHRS and CDR2 YFSETQ. The trim removed 4 bases at V and 4 bases at J, leaving 4 bases unmatched. CDR3 length: 14 amino acids. In nucleotides, the CDR3 is TGCGCCAGCAGCACAGACAGGGGGGCAGATACGCAGTATTTT. Its translation: CASSTDRGADTQYF.

The gene calls are TRBV29-1 and TRBJ2-3; D is perhaps TRBD1 or TRBD2 (5 bases each). This CDR3 is built from 12 residues. Per germline, CDR1 SQVTM and CDR2 ANQGSEA. Trimming shortened V by 0 bases and J by 4 bases, and 5 bases separated the two germline ends. This chain's CDR3 is CSVEEGADTQYF. DNA for the CDR3: TGCAGCGTTGAAGAGGGGGCAGATACGCAGTATTTT.

The chain links TRBV10-3 to TRBJ1-4; tentative D call: TRBD1 (6 bases). Germline V gene lookup returns CDR1 ENHRY and CDR2 SYGVKD. V lost 4 bases, J lost 3 bases, and 9 bases lay in between. This CDR3 contains 14 residues. The CDR3 spells CAISVGGANEKLFF. DNA for the CDR3: TGTGCCATCAGTGTAGGGGGAGCTAATGAAAAACTGTTTTTT.

Turning to this clone: At the DNA level, this CDR3 is encoded by other sequences in the same sample as well. V usage is TRBV19 and J usage is TRBJ1-5; TRBD1 is a possible D gene (5 bases). The CDR3 is 14 amino acids. Germline CDR1 reads LNHDA; CDR2 reads SQIVND (reference sequence). Between the trimmed V and J ends, which lost 4 bases and 0 bases, there was a span of 7 bases. CDR3 nucleotide sequence: TGTGCCAGTAGTAGGGACCATAGCAATCAGCCCCAGCATTTT. Translated, it gives CASSRDHSNQPQHF.

A remark on this clone: Distinct nucleotide sequences in the sample also encode this CDR3. The chain joins TRBV18 to TRBJ2-1; TRBD2 aligns across 8 bases. V lost 2 bases, J lost 4 bases, and 7 bases stayed unmatched. The germline V gene has CDR1 KGHSH and CDR2 LQKENI. The CDR3 length is 16 residues. The CDR3 region has the DNA TGTGCCAGCTCACCAGCAGCGGGAGTCTCTTACAATGAGCAGTTCTTC. Amino acids: CASSPAAGVSYNEQFF.

The chain uses TRBV7-9 and TRBJ2-2; 10 bases are a match to TRBD1. Trimming took 5 bases from V and 2 from J; bases not matched to a gene: 2. The CDR3 totals 15 residues. Germline V gene sequence: CDR1 SEHNR, CDR2 FQNEAQ (reference sequence). The CDR3 reads CASSRDRGNTGELFF. The CDR3 DNA is TGTGCCAGCAGCCGGGACAGGGGCAACACCGGGGAGCTGTTTTTT.

The V gene is TRBV14, the J gene TRBJ2-3; possibly TRBD1 for D (5 bases). Germline CDR1 and CDR2: SGHDN and FVKESK. The CDR3 runs 15 residues. V was pared by 4 bases and J by 1 base, with 12 bases between. The CDR3 DNA is TGTGCCAGCAGCCGCAGGGTTTTGGGCACAGATACGCAGTATTTT. As protein: CASSRRVLGTDTQYF.